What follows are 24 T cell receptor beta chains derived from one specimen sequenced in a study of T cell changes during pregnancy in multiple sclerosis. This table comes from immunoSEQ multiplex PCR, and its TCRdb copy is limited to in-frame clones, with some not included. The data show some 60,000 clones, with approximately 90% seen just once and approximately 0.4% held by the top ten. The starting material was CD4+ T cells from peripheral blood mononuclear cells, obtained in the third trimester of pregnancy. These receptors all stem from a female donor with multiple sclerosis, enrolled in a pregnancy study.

The CDR3 region is CASSPGFGQAGELFF. CDR3 DNA: TGTGCCAGCAGCCCAGGGTTTGGGCAGGCCGGGGAGCTGTTTTTT. V is TRBV11-3 and J is TRBJ2-2; perhaps TRBD1 as D (5 bases). V gave up 5 bases and J gave up 6 bases, with 16 bases separating them. Germline CDR1 and CDR2: SGHNT and YENEEA. The CDR3 consists of 15 residues.

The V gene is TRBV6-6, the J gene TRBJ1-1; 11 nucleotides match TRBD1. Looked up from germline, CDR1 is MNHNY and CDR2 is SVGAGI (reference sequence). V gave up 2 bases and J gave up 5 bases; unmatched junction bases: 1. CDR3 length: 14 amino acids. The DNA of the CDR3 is TGTGCCAGCAGTTACGGGACAGGGGGTACTGAAGCTTTCTTT. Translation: CASSYGTGGTEAFF.

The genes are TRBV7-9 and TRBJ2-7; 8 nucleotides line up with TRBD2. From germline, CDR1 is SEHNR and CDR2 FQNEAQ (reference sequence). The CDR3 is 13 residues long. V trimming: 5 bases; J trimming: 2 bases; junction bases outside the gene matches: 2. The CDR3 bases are TGTGCCAGCAGCCCCGGGGGGGCCTACGAGCAGTACTTC. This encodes CASSPGGAYEQYF.

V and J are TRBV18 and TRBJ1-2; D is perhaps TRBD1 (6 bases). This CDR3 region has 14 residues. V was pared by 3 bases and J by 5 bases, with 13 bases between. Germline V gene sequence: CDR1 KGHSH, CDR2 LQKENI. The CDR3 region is CASSPGQTRYGYTF. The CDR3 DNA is TGTGCCAGCTCACCCGGACAGACTCGTTATGGCTACACCTTC.

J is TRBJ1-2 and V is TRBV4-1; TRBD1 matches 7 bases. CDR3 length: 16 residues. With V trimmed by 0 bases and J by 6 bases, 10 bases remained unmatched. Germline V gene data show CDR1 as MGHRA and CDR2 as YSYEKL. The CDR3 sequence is CASSQDGLGTVNGYTF. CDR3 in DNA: TGCGCCAGCAGCCAAGATGGCCTCGGGACAGTAAATGGCTACACCTTC.

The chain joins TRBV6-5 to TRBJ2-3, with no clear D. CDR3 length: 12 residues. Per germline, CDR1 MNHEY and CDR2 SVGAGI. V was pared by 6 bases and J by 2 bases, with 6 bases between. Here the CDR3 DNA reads TGTGCCAGCAGAGCCTCCACAGATACGCAGTATTTT. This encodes CASRASTDTQYF.

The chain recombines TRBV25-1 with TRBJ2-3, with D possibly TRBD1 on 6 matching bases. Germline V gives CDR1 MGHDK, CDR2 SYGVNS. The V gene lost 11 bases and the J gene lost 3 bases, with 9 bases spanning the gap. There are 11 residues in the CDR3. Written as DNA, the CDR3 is TGTGCCCAACAGGGAACAGATACGCAGTATTTT. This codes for CAQQGTDTQYF.

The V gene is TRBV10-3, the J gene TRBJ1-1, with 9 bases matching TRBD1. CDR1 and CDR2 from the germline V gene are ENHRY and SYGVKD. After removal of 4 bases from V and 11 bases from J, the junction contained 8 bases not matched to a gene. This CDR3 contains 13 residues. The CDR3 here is CAISGAQGAVAFF. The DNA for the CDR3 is TGTGCCATCAGTGGGGCACAGGGGGCAGTCGCTTTCTTT.

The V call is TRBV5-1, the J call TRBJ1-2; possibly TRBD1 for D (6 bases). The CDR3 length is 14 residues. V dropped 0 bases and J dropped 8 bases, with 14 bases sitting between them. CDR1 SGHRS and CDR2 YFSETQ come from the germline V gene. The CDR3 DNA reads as TGCGCCAGCAGCTTGGTACAGGGCGGTGGGGGCTACACCTTC. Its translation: CASSLVQGGGGYTF.

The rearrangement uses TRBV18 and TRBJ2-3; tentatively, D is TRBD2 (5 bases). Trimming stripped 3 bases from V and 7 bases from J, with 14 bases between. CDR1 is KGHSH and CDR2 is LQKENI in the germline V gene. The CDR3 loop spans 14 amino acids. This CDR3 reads CASSPSEEAYTQYF. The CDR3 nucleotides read TGTGCCAGCTCACCTTCCGAGGAGGCTTATACGCAGTATTTT. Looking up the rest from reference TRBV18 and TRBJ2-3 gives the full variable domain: NAGVMQNPRHLVRRRGQEARLRCSPMKGHSHVYWYRQLPEEGLKFMVYLQKENIIDESGMPKERFSAEFPKEGPSILRIQQVVRGDSAAYFCASSPSEEAYTQYFGPGTRLTVL.

The DNA for the CDR3 is TGTGCCTGGAGTGGTGGCGGAGCCTTGAGCAATGAGCAGTTCTTC. It codes for CAWSGGGALSNEQFF. The chain employs TRBV30 and TRBJ2-1; D is unclear. Germline CDR1 is GTSNPN and CDR2 is SVGIG (reference sequence). This CDR3 is built from 15 residues. V was pared by 1 base and J by 6 bases, with 16 bases between.

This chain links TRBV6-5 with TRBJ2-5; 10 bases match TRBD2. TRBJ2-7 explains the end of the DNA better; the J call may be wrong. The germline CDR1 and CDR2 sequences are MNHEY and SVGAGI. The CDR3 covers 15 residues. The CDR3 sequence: CASSLLAGGSYEQYF. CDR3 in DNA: TGTGCCAGCAGTTTATTAGCGGGGGGATCCTACGAGCAGTACTTC.

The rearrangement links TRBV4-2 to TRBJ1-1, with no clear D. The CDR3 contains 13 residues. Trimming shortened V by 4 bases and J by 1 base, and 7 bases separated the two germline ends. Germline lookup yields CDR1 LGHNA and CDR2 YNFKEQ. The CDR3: CASSLGSNTEAFF. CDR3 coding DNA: TGTGCCAGCAGCCTGGGCTCGAACACTGAAGCTTTCTTT.

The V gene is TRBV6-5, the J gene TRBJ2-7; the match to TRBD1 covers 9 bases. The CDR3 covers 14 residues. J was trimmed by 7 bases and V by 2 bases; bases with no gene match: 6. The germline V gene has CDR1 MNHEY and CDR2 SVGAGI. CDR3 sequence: CASSYGDRAGEQYF. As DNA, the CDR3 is TGTGCCAGCAGTTACGGGGACAGGGCGGGGGAGCAGTACTTC.

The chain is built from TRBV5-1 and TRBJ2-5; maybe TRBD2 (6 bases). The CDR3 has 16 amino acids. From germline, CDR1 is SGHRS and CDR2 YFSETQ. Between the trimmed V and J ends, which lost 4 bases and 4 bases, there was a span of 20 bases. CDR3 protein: CASSPLALPGGETQYF. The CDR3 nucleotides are TGCGCCAGCAGCCCGCTAGCGTTACCCGGGGGAGAGACCCAGTACTTC.

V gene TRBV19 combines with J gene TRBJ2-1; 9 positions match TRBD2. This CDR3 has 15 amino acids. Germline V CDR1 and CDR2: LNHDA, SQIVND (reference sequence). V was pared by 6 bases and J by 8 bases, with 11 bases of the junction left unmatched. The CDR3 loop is CASRHIAGASHEQFF. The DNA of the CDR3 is TGTGCCAGTAGGCACATAGCGGGAGCTTCCCATGAGCAGTTCTTC.

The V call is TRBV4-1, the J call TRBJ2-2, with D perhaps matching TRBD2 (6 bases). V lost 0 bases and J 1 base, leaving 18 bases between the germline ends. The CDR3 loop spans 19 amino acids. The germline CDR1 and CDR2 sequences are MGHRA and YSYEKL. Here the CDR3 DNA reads TGCGCCAGCAGCCAAGATTTAGTGCGGCTAGCGAAGAACACCGGGGAGCTGTTTTTT. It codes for CASSQDLVRLAKNTGELFF.

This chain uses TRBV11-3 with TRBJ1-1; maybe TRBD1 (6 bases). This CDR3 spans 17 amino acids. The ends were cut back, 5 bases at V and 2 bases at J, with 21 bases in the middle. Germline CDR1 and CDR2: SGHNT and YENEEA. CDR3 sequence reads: CASSMRGRGGVNTEAFF. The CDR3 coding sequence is TGTGCCAGCAGCATGCGGGGCCGGGGGGGCGTTAACACTGAAGCTTTCTTT.

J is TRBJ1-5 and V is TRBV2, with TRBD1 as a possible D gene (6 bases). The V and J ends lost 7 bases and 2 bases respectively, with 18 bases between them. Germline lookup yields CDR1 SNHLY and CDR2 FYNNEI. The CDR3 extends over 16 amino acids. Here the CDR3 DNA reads TGTGCCAGCAACACGTGGGGGCCGGGCGGCAATCAGCCCCAGCATTTT. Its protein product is CASNTWGPGGNQPQHF.

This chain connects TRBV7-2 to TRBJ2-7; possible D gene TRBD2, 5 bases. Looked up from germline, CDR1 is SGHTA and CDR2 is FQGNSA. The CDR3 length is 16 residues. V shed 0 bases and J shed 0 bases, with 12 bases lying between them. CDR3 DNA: TGTGCCAGCAGCTTAGCGCCGGGGATCAGCTCCTACGAGCAGTACTTC. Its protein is CASSLAPGISSYEQYF. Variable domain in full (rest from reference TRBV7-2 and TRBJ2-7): GAGVSQSPSNKVTEKGKDVELRCDPISGHTALYWYRQSLGQGLEFLIYFQGNSAPDKSGLPSDRFSAERTGGSVSTLTIQRTQQEDSAVYLCASSLAPGISSYEQYFGPGTRLTVT.

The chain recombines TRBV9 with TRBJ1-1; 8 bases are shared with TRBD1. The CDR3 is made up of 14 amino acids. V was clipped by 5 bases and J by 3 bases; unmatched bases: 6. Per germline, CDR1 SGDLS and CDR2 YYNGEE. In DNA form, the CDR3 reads TGTGCCAGCAGTGGTCGACAGGGGCACACTGAAGCTTTCTTT. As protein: CASSGRQGHTEAFF.

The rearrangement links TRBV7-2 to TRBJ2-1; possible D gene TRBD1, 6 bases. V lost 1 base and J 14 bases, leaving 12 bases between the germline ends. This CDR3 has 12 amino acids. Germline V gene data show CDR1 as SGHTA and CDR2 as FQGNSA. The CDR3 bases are TGTGCCAGCAGCTTAGAGGTCAGGGGTAAGTTCTTC. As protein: CASSLEVRGKFF.

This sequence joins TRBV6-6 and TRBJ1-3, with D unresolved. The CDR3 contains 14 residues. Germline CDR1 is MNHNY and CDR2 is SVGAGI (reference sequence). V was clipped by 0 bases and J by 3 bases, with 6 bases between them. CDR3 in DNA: TGTGCCAGCAGTTACTCGAGGGTTGGAAACACCATATATTTT. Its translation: CASSYSRVGNTIYF.

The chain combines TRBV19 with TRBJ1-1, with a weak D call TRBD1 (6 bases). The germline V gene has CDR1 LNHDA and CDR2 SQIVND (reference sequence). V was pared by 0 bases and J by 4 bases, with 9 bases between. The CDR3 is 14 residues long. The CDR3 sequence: CASSIEGGPTEAFF. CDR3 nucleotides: TGTGCCAGTAGTATAGAGGGGGGGCCCACTGAAGCTTTCTTT.